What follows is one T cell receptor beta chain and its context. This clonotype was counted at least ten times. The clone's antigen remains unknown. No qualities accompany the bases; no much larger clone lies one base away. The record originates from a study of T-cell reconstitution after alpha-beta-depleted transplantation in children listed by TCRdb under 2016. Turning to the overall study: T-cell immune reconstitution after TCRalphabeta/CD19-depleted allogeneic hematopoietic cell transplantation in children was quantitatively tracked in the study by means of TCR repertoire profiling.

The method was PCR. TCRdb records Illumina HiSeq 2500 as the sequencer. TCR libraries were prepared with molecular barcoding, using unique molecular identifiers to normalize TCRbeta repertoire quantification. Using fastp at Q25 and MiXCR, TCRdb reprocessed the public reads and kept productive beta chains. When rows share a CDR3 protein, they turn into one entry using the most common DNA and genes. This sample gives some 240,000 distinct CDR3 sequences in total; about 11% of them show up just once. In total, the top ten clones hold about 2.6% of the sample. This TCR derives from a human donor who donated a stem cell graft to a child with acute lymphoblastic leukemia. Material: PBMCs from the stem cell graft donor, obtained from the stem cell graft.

The CDR3 sequence is CASSWLTSYNEQFF. The nucleotide sequence is given as TGTGCCAGCAGCTGGCTGACTAGTTACAATGAGCAGTTCTTC. The sequence joins TRBV5-6 to TRBJ2-1, with TRBD2 tentatively as D gene (6 bases match). The CDR3 starts with the cysteine, ends with the phenylalanine, and has 14 residues. Here the CDR3 DNA is all that survives: 42 bases in frame from base 1. The germline V gene sets CDR1 to SGHDT and CDR2 to YYEEEE. V gives up 3 bases and J gives up 4 bases, and the segment between their germline ends measures 11 bases.